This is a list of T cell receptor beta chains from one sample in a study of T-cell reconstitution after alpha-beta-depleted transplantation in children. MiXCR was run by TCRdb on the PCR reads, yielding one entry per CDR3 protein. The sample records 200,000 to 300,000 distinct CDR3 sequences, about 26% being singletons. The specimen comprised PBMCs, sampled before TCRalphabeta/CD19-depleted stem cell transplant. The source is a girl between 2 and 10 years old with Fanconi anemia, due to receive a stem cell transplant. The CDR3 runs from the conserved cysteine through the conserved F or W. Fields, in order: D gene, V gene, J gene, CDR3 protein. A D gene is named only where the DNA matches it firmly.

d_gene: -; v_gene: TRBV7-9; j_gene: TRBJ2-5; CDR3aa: CASSLAVDLEETQYF
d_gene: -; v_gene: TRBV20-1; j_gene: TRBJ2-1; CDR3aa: CSAYGLSSNEQFF
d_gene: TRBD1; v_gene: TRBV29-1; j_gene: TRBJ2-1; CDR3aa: CSVEEQSGDRDSYNEQFF
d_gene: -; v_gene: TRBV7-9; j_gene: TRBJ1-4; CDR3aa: CASSSIRGGGEKLFF
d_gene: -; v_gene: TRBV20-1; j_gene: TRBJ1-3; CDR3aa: CSARGGNTIYF
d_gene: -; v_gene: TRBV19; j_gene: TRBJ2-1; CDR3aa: CASSTRGAMYNEQFF
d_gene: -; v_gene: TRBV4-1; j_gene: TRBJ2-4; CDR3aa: CASSQNPGDPNIQYF
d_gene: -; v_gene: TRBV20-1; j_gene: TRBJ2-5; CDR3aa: CSVESGHIETQYF
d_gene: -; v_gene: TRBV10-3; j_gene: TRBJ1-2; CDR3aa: CAISETRDGPNYGYTF
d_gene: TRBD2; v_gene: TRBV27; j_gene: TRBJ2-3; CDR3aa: CASSPREGTDTQYF
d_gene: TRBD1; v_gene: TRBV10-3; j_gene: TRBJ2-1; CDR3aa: CAIRPGQGPHEQFF
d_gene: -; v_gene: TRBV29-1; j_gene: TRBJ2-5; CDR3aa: CSVEDVWAERQETQYF
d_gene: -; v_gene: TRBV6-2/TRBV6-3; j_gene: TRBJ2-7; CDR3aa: CASSYGRDGSYEQYF
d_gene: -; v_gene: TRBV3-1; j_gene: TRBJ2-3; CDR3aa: CASSPPGDTQYF
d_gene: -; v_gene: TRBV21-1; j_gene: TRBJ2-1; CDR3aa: CASSRGQTYNEQFF
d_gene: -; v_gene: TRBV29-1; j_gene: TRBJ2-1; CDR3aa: CSVCRDPSSYNEQFF
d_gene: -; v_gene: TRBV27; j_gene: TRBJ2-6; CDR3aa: CASKVRVLSGANVLTF
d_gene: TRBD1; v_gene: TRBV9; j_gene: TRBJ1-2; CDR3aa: CASSVSGTGNYGYTF
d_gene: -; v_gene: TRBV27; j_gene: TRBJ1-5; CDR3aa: CASSHVRGYQPQHF
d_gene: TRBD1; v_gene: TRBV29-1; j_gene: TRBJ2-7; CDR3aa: CSAIQGASRQYF
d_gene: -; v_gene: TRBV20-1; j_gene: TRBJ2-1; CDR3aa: CSASGIRNHNEQFF
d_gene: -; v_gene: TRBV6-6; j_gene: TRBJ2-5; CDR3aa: CASRMSLETQYF
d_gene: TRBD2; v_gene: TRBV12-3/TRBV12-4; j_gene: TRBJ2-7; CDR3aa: CASTKRIAGVYEQYF
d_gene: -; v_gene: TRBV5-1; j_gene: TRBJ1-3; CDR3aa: CASSPAPGTYSGNTIYF
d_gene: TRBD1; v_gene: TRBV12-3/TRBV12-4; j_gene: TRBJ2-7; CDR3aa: CASSLNSGTGYEQYF
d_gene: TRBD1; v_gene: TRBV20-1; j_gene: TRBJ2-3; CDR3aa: CSATGTGRTDTQYF
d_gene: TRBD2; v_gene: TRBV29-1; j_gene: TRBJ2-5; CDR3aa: CSVGLAVVETQYF
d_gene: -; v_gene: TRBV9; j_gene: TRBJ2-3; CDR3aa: CASSVVEVTDTQYF
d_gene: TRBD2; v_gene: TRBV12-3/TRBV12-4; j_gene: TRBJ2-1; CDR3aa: CASIPPGLADNEQFF
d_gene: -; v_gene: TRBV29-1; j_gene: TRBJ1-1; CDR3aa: CSVDGAGLGTEAFF
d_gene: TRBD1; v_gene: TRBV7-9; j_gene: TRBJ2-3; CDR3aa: CASSFDPGQGSTDTQYF
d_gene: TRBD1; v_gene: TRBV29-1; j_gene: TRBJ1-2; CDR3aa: CSVEGEMTGFYGYTF
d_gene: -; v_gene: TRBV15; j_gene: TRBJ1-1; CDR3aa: CATSRDLSRDFNTEAFF
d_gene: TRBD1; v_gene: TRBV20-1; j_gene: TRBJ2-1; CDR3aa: CSARDRGTGLSNEQFF
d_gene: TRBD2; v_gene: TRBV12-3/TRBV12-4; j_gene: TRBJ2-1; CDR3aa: CASSLVPRGSNEQFF
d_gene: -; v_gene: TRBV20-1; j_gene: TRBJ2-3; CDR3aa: CSARKGVWTDTQYF
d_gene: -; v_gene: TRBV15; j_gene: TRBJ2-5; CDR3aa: CATSRASDGEETQYF